This T cell receptor beta chain derives from a study of blood T cell repertoires in COVID-19. Germline CDR1 and CDR2: SNHLY and FYNNEI. V lost 8 bases, J lost 4 bases, and 6 bases stayed unmatched. CDR3 length: 14 residues. Assay used: immunoSEQ multiplex PCR; TCRdb lists only in-frame clones, some missing. The profile shows about 370,000 clones, 80% to 90% of them singletons. Sequencing was performed on PBMCs or T cells enriched from blood (not recorded which). This TCR was sampled from a man aged 18 to 29 who had recovered from COVID-19. This chain uses TRBV2 with TRBJ1-2, with 11 bases fitting TRBD1. CDR3 amino acids: CASLGQGALYGYTF. The CDR3 bases are TGTGCCAGCCTCGGACAGGGGGCTCTCTATGGCTACACCTTC.